This T cell receptor beta chain was recorded in a study of T-cell reconstitution after alpha-beta-depleted transplantation in children. The CDR3 sequence is 18 residues long. Germline V gene data show CDR1 as KGHDR and CDR2 as SFDVKD. Unique molecular identifiers were used to barcode this TCRbeta library. TCRdb itself ran the PCR reads through MiXCR, one entry per CDR3 protein. The table includes about 3,000 distinct CDR3 sequences, approximately 30% detected once. Study-wide results and caveats: Reportedly, only several hundred clones from non-depleted graft cells drove alpha-beta T-cell counts at about two months. T-cell numbers and diversity one year post-transplant derived largely from freshly generated T cells.

Notes on this clonotype: Its matching antigen is unknown. A junction end diverges from the germline sequence, so it may reflect a read error.

This sample comprised PBMCs, mostly from graft donor cells, obtained 60 days after TCRalphabeta/CD19-depleted stem cell transplant. This chain uses TRBV24-1 with TRBJ1-1; D unclear. The origin of this receptor is a male patient aged 2-15 years who had a stem cell transplant for acute myeloid leukemia, so the T cells may come from the graft donor. CDR3 DNA sequence: TGTGGCACCTTTGATTTAGGTTTAGAACGACAAAGCAACACTGAAGCTTTCTTT. Protein product: CGTFDLGLERQSNTEAFF.